These T cell receptor beta chains were read from a single sample in a study of STAT5B mutations in CD4+ large granular lymphocyte leukemia. Using immunoSEQ multiplex PCR, the repertoire was profiled, and TCRdb retains in-frame clones only, with some absent. The repertoire consists of around 43,000 clones, with 65% to 90% occurring once and the leading ten covering around 2.6%. The sample taken for sequencing was CD4+ T cells from blood buffy coats. The origin of the receptors is a human donor in good health. CDR3s include the opening cysteine and the closing phenylalanine or tryptophan. D genes are given only for firm matches. Rows may omit the clone size; those that give it use once, few, many or a size class.

clone_size cdr3_length d_call v_call cdr3_aa
once 14 - TRBV7-8 CASSIDYLQETQYF
- 15 - TRBV7-2 CASSLELGRNYEQYF
- 20 TRBD1 TRBV18 CASSPRLGLGMTGNNTEAFF
- 15 TRBD1 TRBV7-9 CASSPGQGRGNTIYF
- 14 - TRBV5-8 CASSYDGTYEKLFF
few 12 - TRBV18 CASSGDGGKQFF
- 14 - TRBV2 CASSGSRGANVLTF
- 14 - TRBV6-6 CASRKAAGTDTQYF
- 16 - TRBV18 CASSPLLAAGTGELFF
- 16 - TRBV4-1 CASSQVVKGSGNTIYF
- 17 TRBD2 TRBV4-2 CASSHSAGTSSYNEQFF
- 15 - TRBV5-1 CASSFRQGGGNTIYF
- 15 TRBD1 TRBV27 CASSLYRDRGSEQYF
- 13 - TRBV30 CAWSLHMNTEAFF
- 17 - TRBV28 CASSREESQARSYGYTF
once 16 - TRBV7-2 CASSPQGTYYNSPLHF
- 15 - TRBV7-2 CASSLGPPPSGEQYF
once 16 TRBD1 TRBV6-6 CASTLQGALSGNTIYF
- 14 - TRBV5-1 CASSSGGQPGTQYF
- 17 - TRBV27 CASSLSWGLVREMEQYF
- 14 - TRBV10-1 CASSQSRDTDTQYF
- 16 TRBD2 TRBV7-8 CASSLVSGLASNEQFF
- 16 TRBD2 TRBV5-1 CASSPGTSGGGETQYF
- 14 TRBD1 TRBV5-4 CASRQGQENTEAFF
- 12 - TRBV29-1 CSASEGAETQYF
- 15 - TRBV7-6 CASRAGVRRNTEAFF
few 16 TRBD2 TRBV11-2 CASSPQLAMSTDTQYF
- 13 - TRBV7-8 CASSPDRAYEQYF
few 16 TRBD2 TRBV7-3 CASSPGQREIYNEQFF
- 13 - TRBV5-8 CASSLEERTEAFF
- 14 TRBD1 TRBV28 CASSAGQLNEKLFF
- 16 - TRBV28 CASSSPEGVIGNTIYF
few 13 - TRBV7-3 CASSLTGGYGYTF
- 15 TRBD1 TRBV28 CASSLHRGRRNGYTF
once 16 TRBD2 TRBV5-1 CASRTASGRIGETQYF
- 15 - TRBV30 CACLKRTFSNTEAFF
- 14 TRBD1 TRBV6-6 CASSYTGGNTEAFF
few 14 - TRBV7-9 CASSLASSNYEQYF
- 13 - TRBV15 CATSRVGGYEQYF
once 15 - TRBV18 CASSPIGRVDNEQFF
- 15 - TRBV6-6 CASASGANREETQYF
once 15 - TRBV7-9 CASSFTLATYNEQFF
- 15 TRBD2 TRBV27 CASSFAGETYNEQFF
- 11 - TRBV30 CAWNYHTEAFF
- 13 - TRBV7-2 CASRTGPSYEQYF
- 13 - TRBV4-3 CASSLQGGYGYTF
- 12 - TRBV2 CASSGDTDTQYF
- 14 - TRBV28 CASSFRGRVETQYF
- 15 TRBD2 TRBV11-2 CASSQTSGIADTQYF
- 14 - TRBV10-3 CAISDQGTNYGYTF
- 15 TRBD1 TRBV6-5 CASSYSQGAGNTIYF
- 13 - TRBV28 CASISVLLEGYTF
- 15 - TRBV19 CASSSGKGAGTEAFF
- 14 - TRBV18 CASSPDQIGNTIYF
- 15 - TRBV11-2 CASSSQTGTVHEQYF
once 16 TRBD1 TRBV27 CASSLLRTGAPYEQYF
- 19 TRBD1 TRBV7-9 CASGQTPRAVGQGDTEAFF
- 14 - TRBV4-1 CASSHVGTLHEQYF